These 24 T cell receptor beta chains share one sample of origin, sequenced in a study of memory CD4+ T cells and cytomegalovirus serostatus. Libraries were prepared by immunoSEQ multiplex PCR; TCRdb keeps only in-frame clonotypes and omits some of them. The data contain about 56,000 clones, about 80% of them singletons. The sort gate was single viable CD3+CD4+CD8-CD45RO+ cells for memory CD4+ T cells. Sequenced input: memory CD4+ T cells from blood. All receptors derive from an adult in good health and CMV-seronegative.

The chain couples TRBV7-2 to TRBJ2-4; perhaps TRBD1 as D (6 bases). The V end lost 6 bases, the J end lost 6 bases, and 12 bases lay between the germline ends. Germline assignment: CDR1 SGHTA and CDR2 FQGNSA. This CDR3 contains 13 residues. The CDR3 sequence: CASSLGQRNIQYF. The CDR3 DNA follows: TGTGCCAGCAGTCTTGGACAGCGAAACATTCAGTACTTC.

V usage is TRBV2 and J usage is TRBJ1-4, with a possible D match to TRBD1 (5 bases). The CDR3 spans 12 residues. V was pared by 1 base and J by 14 bases, with 11 bases between. The V gene's germline CDR1 is SNHLY and CDR2 FYNNEI. The CDR3 spells CASSEGGRVLFF. The CDR3 DNA reads TGTGCCAGCAGTGAAGGGGGGAGGGTTCTGTTTTTT.

This chain connects TRBV7-2 to TRBJ1-2, with no clear D. V lost 1 base to trimming and J lost 1 base, with 4 bases between them. Germline V CDR1 and CDR2: SGHTA, FQGNSA. The CDR3 extends over 13 amino acids. CDR3 coding DNA: TGTGCCAGCAGCTTAGACAATAACTATGGCTACACCTTC. Translating gives CASSLDNNYGYTF.

The chain uses TRBV21-1 and TRBJ2-1; TRBD1 is the table's D call, not checked against the DNA. TRBV21-1 constitutes a pseudogene. The CDR3 length is 16 residues. The CDR3 nucleotides are TGTGCCAGCAGCAATGGGACAGGGGGCGTCAACAATGAGCAGTTCTTC. It codes for CASSNGTGGVNNEQFF.

This rearrangement joins TRBV4-3 to TRBJ1-3, with D possibly being TRBD1 (5 bases). V gave up 0 bases and J gave up 2 bases, with 20 bases separating them. The CDR3 length is 19 residues. Per the germline V gene, CDR1 is LGHNA and CDR2 is YSLEER. In nucleotides, the CDR3 is TGCGCCAGCAGCCAAGATCTCGTTGGGCAGGGTGGAACTGGAAACACCATATATTTT. It encodes CASSQDLVGQGGTGNTIYF.

This sequence joins TRBV9 and TRBJ2-2; 7 nucleotides match TRBD1. This CDR3 region has 16 residues. Losses at the gene ends were 5 bases for V and 2 bases for J; bases not matched to a gene: 9. Germline V gene lookup returns CDR1 SGDLS and CDR2 YYNGEE. In DNA form, the CDR3 reads TGTGCCAGCAGTGCCGAGGGGGCGACCAACACCGGGGAGCTGTTTTTT. It encodes CASSAEGATNTGELFF. The complete variable domain, with remaining parts taken from reference TRBV9 and TRBJ2-2, reads DSGVTQTPKHLITATGQRVTLRCSPRSGDLSVYWYQQSLDQGLQFLIQYYNGEERAKGNILERFSAQQFPDLHSELNLSSLELGDSALYFCASSAEGATNTGELFFGEGSRLTVL.

The J gene is TRBJ1-1, the V gene TRBV4-2; 8 bases are a match to TRBD1. The CDR3 sequence is 15 residues long. Looked up from germline, CDR1 is LGHNA and CDR2 is YNFKEQ. The J segment lost 4 bases and the V segment lost 0 bases, leaving 4 bases of the junction unmatched. The CDR3 reads CASSQDAQGATEAFF. CDR3 nucleotides: TGTGCCAGCAGCCAAGATGCGCAGGGGGCCACTGAAGCTTTCTTT.

This clone was found a few times. The chain employs TRBV29-1 and TRBJ2-3, with 8 positions matching TRBD2. In germline, CDR1 is SQVTM, CDR2 ANQGSEA. This CDR3 contains 14 residues. With V trimmed by 6 bases and J by 3 bases, 8 bases remained unmatched. CDR3 coding DNA: TGCAGCGTCGAACTTAGCGGGGCAACAGATACGCAGTATTTT. Protein product: CSVELSGATDTQYF.

The chain uses TRBV7-9 and TRBJ1-2, with D unclear. CDR1 and CDR2 from the germline V gene are SEHNR and FQNEAQ (reference sequence). With 11 bases removed from V and 5 bases from J, the gap between germline ends came to 6 bases. This CDR3 region has 9 residues. CDR3 coding DNA: TGTGCCTTGTTATATGGCTACACCTTC. Translation gives CALLYGYTF.

This rearrangement joins TRBV7-9 to TRBJ1-1, with D unresolved. Looked up from germline, CDR1 is SEHNR and CDR2 is FQNEAQ (reference sequence). The CDR3 length is 14 residues. V lost 7 bases and J 0 bases, leaving 12 bases between the germline ends. The CDR3 coding sequence is TGTGCCAGCAACAGTTTCGCCTTGAACACTGAAGCTTTCTTT. This translates into CASNSFALNTEAFF.

The chain couples TRBV28 to TRBJ2-3; the D gene is possibly TRBD1 (6 bases). V was trimmed by 5 bases and J by 2 bases, leaving 14 bases between them. The CDR3 is made up of 15 amino acids. Germline CDR1 MDHEN, CDR2 SYDVKM. CDR3 sequence (DNA): TGTGCCAGCAGTGCAACAGGGAAGCCCACAGATACGCAGTATTTT. Its translation is CASSATGKPTDTQYF.

The rearrangement joins TRBV6-5 to TRBJ1-6; no definite D call. V shed 10 bases and J shed 8 bases, with 15 bases lying between them. Germline V gives CDR1 MNHEY, CDR2 SVGAGI. The CDR3 runs 13 residues. CDR3: CATFRDIYSPLHF. The CDR3 nucleotides read TGTGCCACATTCAGAGACATCTATTCACCCCTCCACTTT.

This chain connects TRBV7-2 to TRBJ2-7; D is tentatively TRBD1 or TRBD2 (5 bases each). This CDR3 is built from 16 residues. The V end was cut by 5 bases, the J end by 2 bases, with 19 bases between. Germline V gives CDR1 SGHTA, CDR2 FQGNSA. CDR3 in DNA: TGTGCCAGCAGCGTATTCTCCCGGGACCCGGCCTACGAGCAGTACTTC. Translating it yields CASSVFSRDPAYEQYF.

The chain recombines TRBV7-2 with TRBJ2-1; D remains ambiguous. V was shortened by 1 base and J by 4 bases, with 11 bases between the two germline ends. CDR3 length equals 15 residues. The V gene's germline CDR1 is SGHTA and CDR2 FQGNSA. The DNA of the CDR3 is TGTGCCAGCAGCTTAGAGGCCCGGACGTACAATGAGCAGTTCTTC. Its translation is CASSLEARTYNEQFF.

The chain carries TRBV19 and TRBJ1-1, with TRBD1 matching over 8 bases. The junction had 9 bases not matched to a gene; V was cut back by 5 bases and J by 10 bases. The CDR3 has 13 amino acids. The germline gives CDR1 LNHDA, CDR2 SQIVND (reference sequence). CDR3 coding DNA: TGTGCCAGTAGTTGGGGACAGGAGTCTAGAGCTTTCTTT. The encoded protein is CASSWGQESRAFF. Together with reference TRBV19 and TRBJ1-1, the CDR3 gives the full variable domain: DGGITQSPKYLFRKEGQNVTLSCEQNLNHDAMYWYRQDPGQGLRLIYYSQIVNDFQKGDIAEGYSVSREKKESFPLTVTSAQKNPTAFYLCASSWGQESRAFFGQGTRLTVV.

CDR3: CASSRTGGTNEKLFF. The CDR3 nucleotides read TGCGCCAGCAGCCGAACAGGGGGCACTAATGAAAAACTGTTTTTT. The chain joins TRBV4-3 to TRBJ1-4, with 9 bases identical to TRBD1. The CDR3 sequence is 15 residues long. V trimming: 4 bases; J trimming: 2 bases; junction bases outside the gene matches: 2. From germline, CDR1 is LGHNA and CDR2 YSLEER.

This clone came up a few times. The V call is TRBV5-6, the J call TRBJ1-6, with 9 bases that match TRBD1. Germline lookup yields CDR1 SGHDT and CDR2 YYEEEE. The CDR3 sequence is 15 residues long. V was pared by 4 bases and J by 7 bases, with 6 bases of the junction left unmatched. CDR3: CASSVQGAPNSPLHF. CDR3 nucleotides: TGTGCCAGCAGCGTACAGGGGGCTCCGAATTCACCCCTCCACTTT. The variable domain in full, with the rest retrieved from reference TRBV5-6 and TRBJ1-6, is DAGVTQSPTHLIKTRGQQVTLRCSPKSGHDTVSWYQQALGQGPQFIFQYYEEEERQRGNFPDRFSGHQFPNYSSELNVNALLLGDSALYLCASSVQGAPNSPLHFGNGTRLTVT.

This clone was detected once. The genes are TRBV14 and TRBJ2-7; 14 bases align to TRBD2. CDR3 length: 15 amino acids. The germline gives CDR1 SGHDN, CDR2 FVKESK. Losses at the gene ends were 3 bases for V and 4 bases for J; bases not matched to a gene: 2. The chain's CDR3 is CASSQTSGGAYEQYF. CDR3 in DNA: TGTGCCAGCAGCCAGACTAGCGGGGGGGCTTACGAGCAGTACTTC.

The chain has TRBV6-6 and TRBJ2-7; the match to TRBD2 covers 8 bases. This CDR3 has 15 residues. The junction had 8 bases not matched to a gene; V was cut back by 7 bases and J by 0 bases. Per germline, CDR1 MNHNY and CDR2 SVGAGI (reference sequence). The CDR3 bases are TGTGCCAGCACCAGCAAGCGGGGGAGCTCCTACGAGCAGTACTTC. Protein product: CASTSKRGSSYEQYF.

In this sample, this clone turned up a few times. This chain links TRBV14 with TRBJ1-2; D is unresolved. The V and J ends lost 3 bases and 5 bases respectively, with 10 bases between them. This CDR3 is 13 amino acids long. CDR1 and CDR2 (germline): SGHDN, FVKESK. This CDR3 is CASSQGLGYGYTF. CDR3 coding DNA: TGTGCCAGCAGCCAGGGGTTGGGGTATGGCTACACCTTC.

The V gene is TRBV6-6, the J gene TRBJ1-3; D unclear. Germline values: CDR1 MNHNY, CDR2 SVGAGI (reference sequence). The CDR3 extends over 14 amino acids. V gave up 4 bases and J gave up 0 bases, with 7 bases separating them. The CDR3 loop reads CASSSGNSGNTIYF. CDR3 coding DNA: TGTGCCAGCAGTTCTGGAAACTCTGGAAACACCATATATTTT.

In this sample, this clone turned up once. The gene calls are TRBV18 and TRBJ2-3; 8 bases fit TRBD2. This CDR3 is 19 amino acids long. Germline-derived CDR1 and CDR2 are KGHSH and LQKENI. The V gene end was trimmed by 3 bases and the J gene end by 0 bases; junction bases not matched to a gene: 14. This CDR3 is CASSPPYGSGKPSTDTQYF. CDR3 nucleotide sequence: TGTGCCAGCTCACCGCCTTACGGTAGCGGGAAACCAAGCACAGATACGCAGTATTTT.

This clone was picked up one time. The chain couples TRBV30 to TRBJ1-5; 9 bases line up with TRBD1. V lost 4 bases, J lost 7 bases, and 8 bases stayed unmatched. Germline V gene data show CDR1 as GTSNPN and CDR2 as SVGIG (reference sequence). This CDR3 is 14 amino acids long. The CDR3, as DNA: TGTGCCTGGAACGACAGGGGGGGGTGGCAGCCCCAGCATTTT. Protein: CAWNDRGGWQPQHF.

In its sample, this clone was seen once. The J gene is TRBJ2-7, the V gene TRBV11-2, with D tentatively TRBD1 (5 bases). From germline, CDR1 is SGHAT and CDR2 FQNNGV. Trimming left V 5 bases short and J 3 bases short, with 11 bases between. The CDR3 loop spans 13 amino acids. CDR3 protein: CASSPSGNYEQYF. The CDR3, as DNA: TGTGCCAGCAGCCCATCAGGGAACTACGAGCAGTACTTC.